This T cell receptor beta chain was sequenced for a study of T cells after posttransplantation cyclophosphamide. The related graft donor's blood sample was taken on the day of bone marrow donation. Study-level points and caveats: Skin or GI-infiltrating T cells shared few TRB sequences with blood.

Here immunoSEQ multiplex PCR was the method, and the copy in TCRdb shows in-frame clones only, minus some. The profile shows around 13,000 clones, about 85% of them singletons. CDR3 length equals 16 residues. CDR1 is MNHEY, CDR2 SVGAGI, per germline. V lost 4 bases to trimming and J lost 8 bases; unmatched junction nucleotides: 10. Notes on this clone: Its target is not known.

Sequenced material: memory CD4+ T cells sorted from PBMCs. J is TRBJ2-1 and V is TRBV6-5, with 11 bases fitting TRBD2. The clonotype was recovered from a man aged 45-60 years in good health, CMV-negative, and a related stem cell transplant donor. The CDR3 nucleotides read TGTGCCAGCAGTTTACAAACTAGCGGGAGTGAACATGAGCAGTTCTTC. Amino acids: CASSLQTSGSEHEQFF.